The 23 T cell receptor beta chains listed next were all sequenced from one sample in a study of CD8 T cells in ankylosing spondylitis. Via MiXCR, TCRdb re-called the 5' RACE reads, giving one row per CDR3 protein. In the table there are some 130,000 distinct CDR3 sequences, roughly 8.8% of which are singletons. The sample comprised synovial fluid, either unsorted or a sorted T cell fraction (not recorded which). The receptors were sampled from a male donor with ankylosing spondylitis.

This clonotype was counted a few times. The chain recombines TRBV7-9 with TRBJ2-7, with 11 nucleotides matching TRBD2. V lost 5 bases and J lost 3; bases outside the gene matches: 3. Looked up from germline, CDR1 is SEHNR and CDR2 is FQNEAQ (reference sequence). The CDR3 totals 14 residues. CDR3 sequence: CASSRTSGFYEQYF. The CDR3, as DNA: TGTGCCAGCAGCCGGACTAGCGGGTTCTACGAGCAGTACTTC. Complete variable domain (other parts from reference TRBV7-9 and TRBJ2-7): DTGVSQNPRHKITKRGQNVTFRCDPISEHNRLYWYRQTLGQGPEFLTYFQNEAQLEKSRLLSDRFSAERPKGSFSTLEIQRTEQGDSAMYLCASSRTSGFYEQYFGPGTRLTVT.

This clonotype was detected many times. This sequence joins TRBV20-1 and TRBJ1-2, with TRBD1 matching 7 bases. The CDR3 extends over 13 amino acids. Germline V lookup: CDR1 DFQATT, CDR2 SNEGSKA (reference sequence). The V gene end was trimmed by 3 bases and the J gene end by 2 bases; junction bases not matched to a gene: 3. The CDR3 sequence: CSARAGGNYGYTF. The CDR3 nucleotides are TGCAGTGCTAGGGCAGGGGGGAACTATGGCTACACCTTC.

This clonotype was recorded at least ten times. The rearrangement joins TRBV7-2 to TRBJ2-2; 8 bases are shared with TRBD1. Trimming removed 6 bases from V and 6 bases from J; junction bases left unmatched: 15. The germline gives CDR1 SGHTA, CDR2 FQGNSA. The CDR3 covers 17 residues. CDR3 sequence: CASSLSSTLQGAGELFF. The CDR3 DNA follows: TGTGCCAGCAGTTTAAGTTCCACGTTACAGGGGGCCGGGGAGCTGTTTTTT.

CDR3 sequence reads: CATRDNYNSPLHF. In nucleotides, the CDR3 is TGCGCCACACGGGACAACTATAATTCACCCCTCCACTTT. This rearrangement joins TRBV10-1 to TRBJ1-6; D perhaps matches TRBD1 (6 bases). Germline V gene lookup returns CDR1 WNHNN and CDR2 SYGVQD (reference sequence). CDR3 length: 13 residues. Trimming left V 10 bases short and J 3 bases short, with 10 bases between.

The table lists this clonotype with a few counts. The V and J genes are TRBV6-1 and TRBJ2-2; TRBD2 might be the D (5 bases). With 6 bases removed from V and 0 bases from J, the gap between germline ends came to 5 bases. The germline V gene encodes CDR1 MNHNS and CDR2 SASEGT. The CDR3 has 13 amino acids. The CDR3 protein is CASRLANTGELFF. CDR3 nucleotides: TGTGCCAGCAGACTAGCGAACACCGGGGAGCTGTTTTTT.

This clonotype came up a few times. This chain links TRBV2 with TRBJ2-1; 11 bases are a match to TRBD2. Trimming at V came to 5 bases and at J to 3 bases, leaving 6 bases not matched to a gene. The CDR3 is made up of 16 amino acids. Germline values: CDR1 SNHLY, CDR2 FYNNEI. This CDR3 is CASSLLAGDVYNEQFF. In DNA, the CDR3 is TGTGCCAGCAGTCTACTAGCGGGGGACGTCTACAATGAGCAGTTCTTC.

This clonotype appeared a few times. The chain links TRBV11-2 to TRBJ2-7, with 7 bases matching TRBD2. Germline V lookup: CDR1 SGHAT, CDR2 FQNNGV. The CDR3 consists of 14 residues. V was pared by 5 bases and J by 6 bases, with 10 bases of the junction left unmatched. The CDR3 DNA is TGTGCCAGCAGCCCCATTCCGGGAGGAGGCGAGCAGTACTTC. Protein product: CASSPIPGGGEQYF.

This clonotype was counted between two and nine times. The chain recombines TRBV28 with TRBJ1-5, with a possible D match to TRBD1 (5 bases). Trimming pared 1 base from V and 2 bases from J, leaving 15 bases between. CDR1 and CDR2 from the germline V gene are MDHEN and SYDVKM. This CDR3 has 17 residues. CDR3 DNA sequence: TGTGCCAGCAGTTTATTAACCGCGACAGAGGGCAATCAGCCCCAGCATTTT. Its protein product is CASSLLTATEGNQPQHF.

The chain's CDR3 is CASSLNGGGWETQYF. DNA of the CDR3: TGTGCCAGCAGCTTAAATGGCGGGGGGTGGGAGACCCAGTACTTC. The chain is built from TRBV7-8 and TRBJ2-5; 8 bases fit TRBD2. This CDR3 is 15 amino acids long. Germline V gene lookup returns CDR1 SGHVS and CDR2 FQNEAQ. V lost 2 bases and J lost 5; bases outside the gene matches: 7.

The table lists this clonotype with many counts. J is TRBJ1-2 and V is TRBV5-5; D is ambiguous. The V end was cut by 1 base, the J end by 6 bases, with 10 bases between. This CDR3 contains 13 residues. The germline V gene encodes CDR1 SGHKS and CDR2 YYEKEE (reference sequence). The CDR3 is CASSLPLADGYTF. In DNA form, the CDR3 reads TGTGCCAGCAGCTTGCCTTTAGCGGATGGCTACACCTTC.

This clonotype was detected a few times. V is TRBV5-1 and J is TRBJ2-1; TRBD1 matches at 11 bases. The CDR3 runs to 16 residues. The junction had 3 bases not matched to a gene; V was cut back by 4 bases and J by 0 bases. CDR1 is SGHRS and CDR2 is YFSETQ in the germline V gene. The CDR3 region has the DNA TGCGCCAGCAGCCCGGGGACAGGGGGCTCCTACAATGAGCAGTTCTTC. It specifies CASSPGTGGSYNEQFF.

This clonotype was detected many times. This chain joins TRBV15 and TRBJ2-2; TRBD2 is a possible D gene (5 bases). The ends were cut back, 5 bases at V and 0 bases at J, with 7 bases in the middle. The CDR3 totals 14 residues. Looked up from germline, CDR1 is LNHNV and CDR2 is YYDKDF (reference sequence). CDR3: CATSELANTGELFF. In nucleotides, the CDR3 is TGTGCCACCAGCGAACTAGCGAACACCGGGGAGCTGTTTTTT.

At least ten counts were recorded for this clonotype. The V gene is TRBV25-1, the J gene TRBJ2-5; a weak D match, TRBD2 (5 bases). V lost 4 bases to trimming and J lost 5 bases, with 20 bases between them. The CDR3 is made up of 16 amino acids. Germline lookup yields CDR1 MGHDK and CDR2 SYGVNS. The CDR3 coding sequence is TGTGCCAGCAGTGGAACACCGGGATCTCTGGGGGAGACCCAGTACTTC. Encoded protein: CASSGTPGSLGETQYF. Full variable domain (remainder filled in from reference TRBV25-1 and TRBJ2-5): EADIYQTPRYLVIGTGKKITLECSQTMGHDKMYWYQQDPGMELHLIHYSYGVNSTEKGDLSSESTVSRIRTEHFPLTLESARPSHTSQYLCASSGTPGSLGETQYFGPGTRLLVL.

This clonotype was picked up many times. The J gene is TRBJ1-2, the V gene TRBV29-1, with D possibly TRBD1 on 5 matching bases. The length of the CDR3 is 13 residues. Germline V CDR1 and CDR2: SQVTM, ANQGSEA. The germline V and J ends were trimmed by 4 bases and 2 bases, with 11 bases remaining between them. DNA for the CDR3: TGCAGCGTTGGTCCGGGGCCGAACTATGGCTACACCTTC. Translating gives CSVGPGPNYGYTF.

This clonotype was found many times. The CDR3 DNA sequence: TGTGCCAGCAGCCCCAAGACAGGGGGCACGGACACCGGGGAGCTGTTTTTT. Encoded protein: CASSPKTGGTDTGELFF. This chain uses TRBV4-2 with TRBJ2-2, with 10 bases that match TRBD1. CDR3 length: 17 amino acids. The J segment lost 3 bases and the V segment lost 4 bases, leaving 8 bases of the junction unmatched. CDR1 LGHNA and CDR2 YNFKEQ come from the germline V gene.

This clonotype showed up just a few times. The CDR3 region is CASSKEGQTSGEQYF. In nucleotides, the CDR3 is TGTGCCAGCAGCAAAGAGGGACAGACTTCTGGCGAGCAGTACTTC. The V and J genes are TRBV21-1 and TRBJ2-7; TRBD1 reflects the table's D call only, with no check against the DNA. TRBV21-1 is a pseudogene locus. CDR3 length: 15 amino acids.

This clonotype was found many times. The CDR3 bases are TGTGCCATCAGTGAGTCGAGGGACCTCCCAGAACAGGGCTACACCTTC. This translates into CAISESRDLPEQGYTF. The chain links TRBV10-3 to TRBJ1-2; maybe TRBD1 (5 bases). The CDR3 is made up of 16 amino acids. CDR1 ENHRY and CDR2 SYGVKD come from the germline V gene. V lost 0 bases to trimming and J lost 8 bases, with 19 bases between them.

This clonotype was observed at least ten times. This rearrangement joins TRBV20-1 to TRBJ1-2; D ambiguous. The ends were cut back, 3 bases at V and 3 bases at J, with 11 bases in the middle. This CDR3 spans 13 amino acids. The V gene's germline CDR1 is DFQATT and CDR2 SNEGSKA (reference sequence). CDR3 residues: CSASNWIYYGYTF. The DNA of the CDR3 is TGCAGTGCTAGTAATTGGATTTACTATGGCTACACCTTC.

This clonotype was seen repeatedly, ten times or more. V and J are TRBV3-1 and TRBJ2-5; D not certain. Per the germline V gene, CDR1 is LGHDT and CDR2 is YNNKEL (reference sequence). CDR3 size: 13 residues. V lost 6 bases and J lost 0, with 8 bases in between. The CDR3 sequence: CASRPAYQETQYF. In DNA, the CDR3 is TGTGCCAGCAGACCGGCGTACCAAGAGACCCAGTACTTC.

This clonotype has just a few counts. The chain uses TRBV7-2 and TRBJ2-7; 9 bases line up with TRBD2. The CDR3 runs to 15 residues. Unmatched junction bases numbered 3, after V lost 3 bases and J lost 0 bases. CDR1 SGHTA and CDR2 FQGNSA come from the germline V gene. CDR3 nucleotides: TGTGCCAGCAGCTTCCTAGCGGGATCCTCCTACGAGCAGTACTTC. Protein product: CASSFLAGSSYEQYF.

In this sample, this clonotype turned up a few times. The V call is TRBV5-1, the J call TRBJ2-7, with D hard to call. CDR1 is SGHRS, CDR2 YFSETQ, per germline. This CDR3 spans 14 amino acids. Trimming removed 6 bases from V and 4 bases from J, with 17 bases in between. For the CDR3, the DNA is TGCGCCAGCAACCTAGGGCGAGCCGAATACGAGCAGTACTTC. This codes for CASNLGRAEYEQYF.

This clonotype showed up just a few times. J is TRBJ1-1 and V is TRBV5-1, with 7 bases identical to TRBD1. With 4 bases clipped from V and 4 bases from J, the junction kept 7 bases outside the gene matches. Germline V CDR1 and CDR2: SGHRS, YFSETQ. The length of the CDR3 is 14 residues. CDR3 in amino acids: CASSPTGRGTEAFF. The CDR3 bases are TGCGCCAGCAGCCCGACAGGGAGGGGCACTGAAGCTTTCTTT.

V gene TRBV20-1 combines with J gene TRBJ2-5; D might be TRBD1 or TRBD2, each matching 6 bases. CDR1 DFQATT and CDR2 SNEGSKA come from the germline V gene (reference sequence). The CDR3 totals 15 residues. The V and J ends lost 4 bases and 5 bases respectively, with 20 bases between them. The DNA of the CDR3 is TGCAGTGCTACCTCCCCACAGGGAGGCCAGGAGACCCAGTACTTC. Amino acids: CSATSPQGGQETQYF.